One and the same sample provided the 13 T cell receptor beta chains below, sequenced in a study of identical twins. TCRdb re-derived calls from the 5' RACE reads in MiXCR, one entry per CDR3 protein. The data contain around 140,000 distinct CDR3 sequences, under 4.5% of them singletons. Sequenced material: memory T cells sorted from blood. The receptors stem from a man between 18 and 29 years old in good health.

This clonotype was observed many times. This rearrangement joins TRBV29-1 to TRBJ1-1; D may be TRBD1 (5 bases). Germline values: CDR1 SQVTM, CDR2 ANQGSEA. The CDR3 is made up of 13 amino acids. The V end was cut by 3 bases, the J end by 0 bases, with 8 bases between. CDR3 residues: CSVDRGLNTEAFF. The CDR3 bases are TGCAGCGTTGATAGGGGTCTGAACACTGAAGCTTTCTTT.

This clonotype came up many times. The J gene is TRBJ1-1, the V gene TRBV29-1; D is ambiguous. CDR1 is SQVTM and CDR2 is ANQGSEA in the germline V gene. Trimming pared 4 bases from V and 0 bases from J, leaving 9 bases between. The CDR3 contains 13 residues. CDR3 amino acids: CSVVLQLNTEAFF. CDR3 sequence (DNA): TGCAGCGTTGTTCTACAGCTGAACACTGAAGCTTTCTTT.

The rearrangement uses TRBV7-8 and TRBJ2-1, with unresolved D. CDR1 and CDR2 (germline): SGHVS, FQNEAQ. V lost 3 bases and J 5 bases, leaving 11 bases between the germline ends. This CDR3 region has 14 residues. CDR3 protein: CASSFWTANNEQFF. DNA of the CDR3: TGTGCCAGCAGCTTTTGGACGGCCAACAATGAGCAGTTCTTC.

This clonotype was observed at least ten times. The chain combines TRBV5-6 with TRBJ2-1; D is unclear. This CDR3 comprises 12 residues. Per germline, CDR1 SGHDT and CDR2 YYEEEE. Between the trimmed V and J ends, which lost 0 bases and 13 bases, there was a span of 11 bases. The CDR3 here is CASSLAVAHQFF. CDR3 nucleotides: TGTGCCAGCAGCTTGGCCGTGGCCCATCAGTTCTTC. The variable domain in full, with the rest retrieved from reference TRBV5-6 and TRBJ2-1, is DAGVTQSPTHLIKTRGQQVTLRCSPKSGHDTVSWYQQALGQGPQFIFQYYEEEERQRGNFPDRFSGHQFPNYSSELNVNALLLGDSALYLCASSLAVAHQFFGPGTRLTVL.

This chain joins TRBV10-2 and TRBJ2-5; D uncertain. Trimming shortened V by 8 bases and J by 2 bases, and 9 bases separated the two germline ends. This CDR3 is built from 12 residues. In germline, CDR1 is WSHSY, CDR2 SAAADI. Written as DNA, the CDR3 is TGCGCCAGCTCTCATAATCAAGAGACCCAGTACTTC. Translation: CASSHNQETQYF.

This clonotype was recorded a few times. The V call is TRBV20-1, the J call TRBJ1-2; 11 nucleotides match TRBD1. Germline values: CDR1 DFQATT, CDR2 SNEGSKA (reference sequence). The CDR3 is 15 amino acids. With 4 bases clipped from V and 2 bases from J, the junction kept 6 bases outside the gene matches. As DNA, the CDR3 is TGCAGTGCTATAGGGACAGGGGGTTACAACTATGGCTACACCTTC. As protein: CSAIGTGGYNYGYTF.

This clonotype was counted many times. The chain carries TRBV6-5 and TRBJ2-1; D is tentatively TRBD1 or TRBD2 (6 bases each). The CDR3 sequence is 15 residues long. Trimming cost V 4 bases and J 9 bases, with 19 bases left between them. Germline V gene data show CDR1 as MNHEY and CDR2 as SVGAGI. The CDR3 protein is CASSFVGGGFREQFF. DNA of the CDR3: TGTGCCAGCAGTTTTGTGGGGGGCGGTTTTCGTGAGCAGTTCTTC.

This clonotype showed up many times. The chain joins TRBV7-9 to TRBJ2-1, with a possible D match to TRBD1 (6 bases). Per the germline V gene, CDR1 is SEHNR and CDR2 is FQNEAQ (reference sequence). This CDR3 contains 15 residues. V was shortened by 6 bases and J by 8 bases, with 20 bases between the two germline ends. For the CDR3, the DNA is TGTGCCAGCAGAAACCGGGACACCCTTGGGGATGAGCAGTTCTTC. Amino acid sequence: CASRNRDTLGDEQFF.

This clonotype was detected many times. The V gene is TRBV12-3 or TRBV12-4, the J gene TRBJ2-1; 7 bases fit TRBD2. The CDR3 consists of 15 residues. The J segment lost 6 bases and the V segment lost 3 bases, leaving 8 bases of the junction unmatched. The CDR3 DNA follows: TGTGCCAGCAGTTTCCAAGGGAGGGCCTTCAATGAGCAGTTCTTC. Amino acid sequence: CASSFQGRAFNEQFF.

This clonotype was picked up many times. The V and J genes are TRBV18 and TRBJ1-1, with 7 nucleotides matching TRBD1. The V segment lost 8 bases and the J segment 10 bases; nucleotides outside the gene matches: 13. Germline-derived CDR1 and CDR2 are KGHSH and LQKENI. The CDR3 contains 13 residues. CDR3 sequence reads: CASQINTGTAAFF. As DNA, the CDR3 is TGTGCCAGCCAGATAAATACCGGGACAGCAGCTTTCTTT.

This clonotype was seen more than once but under ten times. At one of its ends the junction is not consistent with the germline gene, which may arise from a read error. This chain connects TRBV28 to TRBJ2-7; D is unclear. This CDR3 contains 12 residues. The germline V gene has CDR1 MDHEN and CDR2 SYDVKM. The CDR3: CASSAPIHPLVF. CDR3 DNA: TGTGCCAGCAGTGCCCCCATTCACCCGCTGGTATTC.

This rearrangement joins TRBV23-1 to TRBJ1-2; D gene unclear. TRBV23-1 is identified as an open reading frame with a role that is uncertain. The V and J ends lost 0 bases and 4 bases respectively, with 18 bases between them. The CDR3 has 17 amino acids. The CDR3 protein is CASSQSSLGSVVYGYTF. CDR3 sequence (DNA): TGCGCCAGCAGTCAATCGAGTTTGGGCAGCGTCGTCTATGGCTACACCTTC.

At least ten counts were recorded for this clonotype. The chain has TRBV18 and TRBJ2-7, with 9 bases matching TRBD1. The CDR3 has 17 residues. Germline V CDR1 and CDR2: KGHSH, LQKENI. With 1 base clipped from V and 6 bases from J, the junction kept 13 bases outside the gene matches. CDR3 DNA: TGTGCCAGCTCACCACAAACTCCGGGACAGGGACTCTCCGAGCAGTACTTC. Encoded protein: CASSPQTPGQGLSEQYF.